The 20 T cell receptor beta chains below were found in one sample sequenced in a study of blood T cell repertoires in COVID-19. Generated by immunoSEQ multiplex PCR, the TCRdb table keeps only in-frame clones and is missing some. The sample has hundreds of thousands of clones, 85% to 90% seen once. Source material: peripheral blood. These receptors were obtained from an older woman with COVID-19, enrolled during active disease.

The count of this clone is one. CDR3: CALCELAGGNEQFF. The CDR3 DNA follows: TGTGCCCTCTGTGAACTAGCGGGGGGGAATGAGCAGTTCTTC. The rearrangement links TRBV6-6 to TRBJ2-1; the match to TRBD2 covers 13 bases. V was pared by 11 bases and J by 7 bases, with 8 bases of the junction left unmatched. The germline CDR1 and CDR2 sequences are MNHNY and SVGAGI (reference sequence). CDR3 length: 14 residues.

In DNA form, the CDR3 reads TGTGCTAGTGGACTCTCCTTATCGGGGGAAGCTTTCTTT. This encodes CASGLSLSGEAFF. The rearrangement links TRBV12-5 to TRBJ1-1; D is ambiguous. The V gene's germline CDR1 is LGHNT and CDR2 FRNRAP. Trimming shortened V by 6 bases and J by 8 bases, and 16 bases separated the two germline ends. This CDR3 has 13 amino acids.

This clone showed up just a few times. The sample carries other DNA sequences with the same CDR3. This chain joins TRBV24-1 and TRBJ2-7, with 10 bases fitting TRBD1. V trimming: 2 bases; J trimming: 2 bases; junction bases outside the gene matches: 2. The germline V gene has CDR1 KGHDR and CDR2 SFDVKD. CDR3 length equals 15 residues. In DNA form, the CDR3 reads TGTGCCACCAGTGATTCCGGGACAGGGGCCTACGAGCAGTACTTC. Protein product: CATSDSGTGAYEQYF.

In DNA, the CDR3 is TGTGCCAGCAACGTAGGAGCCCTCTATAATTCACCCCTCCACTTT. It is translated as CASNVGALYNSPLHF. The chain couples TRBV6-5 to TRBJ1-6; no clear D gene. The CDR3 loop spans 15 amino acids. Germline CDR1 is MNHEY and CDR2 is SVGAGI. V was trimmed by 7 bases and J by 3 bases, leaving 13 bases between them.

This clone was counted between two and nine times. CDR3 sequence (DNA): TGTGCCAGCTCACCTGTTATATACAGGGGAGGAGCTGGCACTGAAGCTTTCTTT. It specifies CASSPVIYRGGAGTEAFF. The chain carries TRBV18 and TRBJ1-1, with 7 positions matching TRBD1. Unmatched junction bases numbered 17, after V lost 3 bases and J lost 4 bases. Germline CDR1 KGHSH, CDR2 LQKENI. The CDR3 sequence is 18 residues long.

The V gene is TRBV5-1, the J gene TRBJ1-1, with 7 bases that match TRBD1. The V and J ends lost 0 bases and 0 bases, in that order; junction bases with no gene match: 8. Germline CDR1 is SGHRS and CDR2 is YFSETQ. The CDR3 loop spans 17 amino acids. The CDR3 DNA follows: TGCGCCAGCAGCTTGGACAGGGGAGCTTTTATGAACACTGAAGCTTTCTTT. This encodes CASSLDRGAFMNTEAFF. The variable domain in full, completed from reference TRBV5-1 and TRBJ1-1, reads KAGVTQTPRYLIKTRGQQVTLSCSPISGHRSVSWYQQTPGQGLQFLFEYFSETQRNKGNFPGRFSGRQFSNSRSEMNVSTLELGDSALYLCASSLDRGAFMNTEAFFGQGTRLTVV.

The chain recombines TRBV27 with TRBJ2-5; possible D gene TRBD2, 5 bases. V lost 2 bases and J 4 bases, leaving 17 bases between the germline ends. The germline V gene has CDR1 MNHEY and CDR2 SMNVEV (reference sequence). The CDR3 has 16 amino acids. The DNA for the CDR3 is TGTGCCAGCAGTTTAGCCCCACCGGGGTGGATAGAGACCCAGTACTTC. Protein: CASSLAPPGWIETQYF.

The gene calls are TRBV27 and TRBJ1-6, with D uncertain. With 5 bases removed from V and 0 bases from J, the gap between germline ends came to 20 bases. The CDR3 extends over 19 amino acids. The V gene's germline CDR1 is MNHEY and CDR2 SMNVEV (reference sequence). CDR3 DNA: TGTGCCAGCAGTATAGGCCGAGGGCTTCCTAGCTCCTATAATTCACCCCTCCACTTT. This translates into CASSIGRGLPSSYNSPLHF.

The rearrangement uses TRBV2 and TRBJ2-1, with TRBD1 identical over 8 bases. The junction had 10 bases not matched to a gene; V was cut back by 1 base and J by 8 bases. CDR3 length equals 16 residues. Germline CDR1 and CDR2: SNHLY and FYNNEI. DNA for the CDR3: TGTGCCAGCAGTGAAGGGCAGGGGGCGCACATATATGAGCAGTTCTTC. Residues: CASSEGQGAHIYEQFF.

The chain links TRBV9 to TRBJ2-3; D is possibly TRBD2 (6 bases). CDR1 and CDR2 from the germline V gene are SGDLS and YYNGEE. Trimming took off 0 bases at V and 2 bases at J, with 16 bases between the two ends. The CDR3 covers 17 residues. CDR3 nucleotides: TGTGCCAGCAGCGTAGTTAGTAGCGGAGATTACACAGATACGCAGTATTTT. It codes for CASSVVSSGDYTDTQYF. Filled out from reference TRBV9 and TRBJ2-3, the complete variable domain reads DSGVTQTPKHLITATGQRVTLRCSPRSGDLSVYWYQQSLDQGLQFLIQYYNGEERAKGNILERFSAQQFPDLHSELNLSSLELGDSALYFCASSVVSSGDYTDTQYFGPGTRLTVL.

CDR3 sequence (DNA): TGTGCCAGTAGTTGGGACAGGGATGACTATCAGCCCCAGCATTTT. It yields the protein CASSWDRDDYQPQHF. This chain links TRBV19 with TRBJ1-5; TRBD1 matches 9 bases. The length of the CDR3 is 15 residues. Trimming cost V 5 bases and J 5 bases; bases outside gene matches: 7. Germline V gene lookup returns CDR1 LNHDA and CDR2 SQIVND (reference sequence).

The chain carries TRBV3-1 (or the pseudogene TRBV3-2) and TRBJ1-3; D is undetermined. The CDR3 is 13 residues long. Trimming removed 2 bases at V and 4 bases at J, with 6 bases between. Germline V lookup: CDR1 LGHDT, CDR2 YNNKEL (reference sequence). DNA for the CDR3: TGTGCCAGCAGCCAAACAGACGGAAACACCATATATTTT. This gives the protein CASSQTDGNTIYF.

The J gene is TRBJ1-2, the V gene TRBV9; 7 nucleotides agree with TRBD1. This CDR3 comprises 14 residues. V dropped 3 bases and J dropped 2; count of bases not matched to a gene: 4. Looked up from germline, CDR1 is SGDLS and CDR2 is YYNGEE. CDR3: CASSGDSLNYGYTF. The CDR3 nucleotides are TGTGCCAGCAGCGGGGACAGCTTAAACTATGGCTACACCTTC.

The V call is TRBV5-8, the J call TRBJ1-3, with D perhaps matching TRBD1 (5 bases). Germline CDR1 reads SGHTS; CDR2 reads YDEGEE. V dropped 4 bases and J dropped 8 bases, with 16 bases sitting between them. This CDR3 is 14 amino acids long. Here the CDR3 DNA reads TGTGCCAGCAGCGGAGATAGCGGGGGTGACACCATATATTTT. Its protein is CASSGDSGGDTIYF.

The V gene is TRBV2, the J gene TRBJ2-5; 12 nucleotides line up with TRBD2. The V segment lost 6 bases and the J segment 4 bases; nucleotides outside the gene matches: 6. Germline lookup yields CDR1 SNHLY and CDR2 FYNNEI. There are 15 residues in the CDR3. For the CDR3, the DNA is TGTGCCAGCAGGGTACTAGCGGGGGGTGGAGAGACCCAGTACTTC. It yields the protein CASRVLAGGGETQYF.

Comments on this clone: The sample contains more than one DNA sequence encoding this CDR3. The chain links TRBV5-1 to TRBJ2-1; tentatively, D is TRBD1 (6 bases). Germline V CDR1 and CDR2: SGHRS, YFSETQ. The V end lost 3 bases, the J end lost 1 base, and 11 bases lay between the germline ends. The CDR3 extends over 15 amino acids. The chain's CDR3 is CASSSGTSSYNEQFF. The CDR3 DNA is TGCGCCAGCAGCTCCGGGACAAGTTCCTACAATGAGCAGTTCTTC.

The CDR3 DNA is TGTGCCAGCAGCCCCGGAGTGGAACCCCTCCACTTT. Translated: CASSPGVEPLHF. The chain combines TRBV7-9 with TRBJ1-6; D gene ambiguous. Per the germline V gene, CDR1 is SEHNR and CDR2 is FQNEAQ (reference sequence). Trimming cost V 5 bases and J 12 bases, with 11 bases left between them. This CDR3 has 12 residues.

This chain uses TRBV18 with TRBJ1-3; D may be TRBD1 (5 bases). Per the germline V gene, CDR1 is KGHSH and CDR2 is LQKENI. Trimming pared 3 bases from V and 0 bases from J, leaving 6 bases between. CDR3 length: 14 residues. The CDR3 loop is CASSPGPSGNTIYF. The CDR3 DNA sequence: TGTGCCAGCTCACCGGGGCCCTCTGGAAACACCATATATTTT. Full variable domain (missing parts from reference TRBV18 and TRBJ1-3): NAGVMQNPRHLVRRRGQEARLRCSPMKGHSHVYWYRQLPEEGLKFMVYLQKENIIDESGMPKERFSAEFPKEGPSILRIQQVVRGDSAAYFCASSPGPSGNTIYFGEGSWLTVV.

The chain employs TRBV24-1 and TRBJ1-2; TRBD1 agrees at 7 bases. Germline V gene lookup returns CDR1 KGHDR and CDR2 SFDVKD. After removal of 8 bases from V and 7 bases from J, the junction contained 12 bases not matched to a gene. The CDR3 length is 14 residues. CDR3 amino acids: CATKGGLPTSGYTF. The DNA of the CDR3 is TGTGCCACCAAAGGGGGCTTACCTACGAGTGGCTACACCTTC.

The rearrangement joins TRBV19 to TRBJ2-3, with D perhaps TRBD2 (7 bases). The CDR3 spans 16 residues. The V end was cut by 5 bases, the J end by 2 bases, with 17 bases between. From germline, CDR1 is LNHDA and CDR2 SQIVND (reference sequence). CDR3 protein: CASSGGASFSTDTQYF. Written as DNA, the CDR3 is TGTGCCAGTAGTGGGGGGGCATCCTTTTCCACAGATACGCAGTATTTT.